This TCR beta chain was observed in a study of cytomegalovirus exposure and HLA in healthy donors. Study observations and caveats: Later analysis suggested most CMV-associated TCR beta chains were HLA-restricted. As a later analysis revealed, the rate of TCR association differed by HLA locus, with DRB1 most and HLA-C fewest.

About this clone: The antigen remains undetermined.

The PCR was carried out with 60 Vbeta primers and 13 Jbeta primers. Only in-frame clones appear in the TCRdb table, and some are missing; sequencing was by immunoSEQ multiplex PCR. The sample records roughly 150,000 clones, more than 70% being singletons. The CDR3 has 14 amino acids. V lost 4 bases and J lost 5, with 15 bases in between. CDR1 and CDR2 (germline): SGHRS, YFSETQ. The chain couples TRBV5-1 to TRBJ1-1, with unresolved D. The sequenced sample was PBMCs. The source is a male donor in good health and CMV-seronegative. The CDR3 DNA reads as TGCGCCAGCAGCGGCCCCGGGTATACTACTGAAGCTTTCTTT. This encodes CASSGPGYTTEAFF.